This T cell receptor (beta chain) was retrieved from a study of control samples from healthy donors and cancer patients. Germline CDR1 is PRHDT and CDR2 is FYEKMQ (reference sequence). Deletions cut 5 bases from V and 3 bases from J, with 11 bases between. There are 14 residues in the CDR3. Some clones are missing from TCRdb's copy, which holds only in-frame ones; the method was immunoSEQ multiplex PCR. Here the sample spans about 120,000 clones, around 88% being singletons. The V and J genes are TRBV13 and TRBJ2-4, with D perhaps given as TRBD1 or TRBD2 (5 bases each). Sequencing was carried out using blood. This clonotype was obtained from a man aged 35 to 55 in good health. Here the CDR3 DNA reads TGTGCCAGCAGCGCCCGGGACCGCAAAAACATTCAGTACTTC. It yields the protein CASSARDRKNIQYF. Full variable domain (outside the CDR3, taken from reference TRBV13 and TRBJ2-4): AAGVIQSPRHLIKEKRETATLKCYPIPRHDTVYWYQQGPGQDPQFLISFYEKMQSDKGSIPDRFSAQQFSDYHSELNMSSLELGDSALYFCASSARDRKNIQYFGAGTRLSVL.